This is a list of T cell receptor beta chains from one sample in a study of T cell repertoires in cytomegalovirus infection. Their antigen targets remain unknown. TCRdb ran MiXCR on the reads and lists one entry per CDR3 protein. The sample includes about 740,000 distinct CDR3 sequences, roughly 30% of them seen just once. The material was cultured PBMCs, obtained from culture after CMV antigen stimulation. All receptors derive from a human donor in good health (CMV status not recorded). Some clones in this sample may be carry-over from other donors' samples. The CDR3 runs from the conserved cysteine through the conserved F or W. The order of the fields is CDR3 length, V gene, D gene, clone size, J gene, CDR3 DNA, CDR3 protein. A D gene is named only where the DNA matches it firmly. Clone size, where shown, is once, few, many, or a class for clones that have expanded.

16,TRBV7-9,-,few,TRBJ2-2,TGTGCCAGCCCTGCGGGACAATCGTGGAGCACCGGGGAGCTGTTTTTT,CASPAGQSWSTGELFF
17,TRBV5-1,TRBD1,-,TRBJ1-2,TGCGCCAGCAGTTTAGTACCTCCGGGACAGGTTAACTATGGCTACACCTTC,CASSLVPPGQVNYGYTF
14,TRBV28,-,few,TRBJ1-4,TGTGCCAGCAGTTCGAGAAACAGTAATGAAAAACTGTTTTTT,CASSSRNSNEKLFF
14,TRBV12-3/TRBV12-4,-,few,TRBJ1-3,TGTGCCAGCAGTTTTGTCCCAGGGGAGTGGACCATATATTTT,CASSFVPGEWTIYF
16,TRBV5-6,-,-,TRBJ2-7,TGTGCCAGCAGCTTAAGTCCACCCATCCGATACTACGAGCAGTACTTC,CASSLSPPIRYYEQYF
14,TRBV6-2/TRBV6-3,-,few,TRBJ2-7,TGTGCCAGCAGTGCCGACGCCGGGGCCTACGAGCAGTACTTC,CASSADAGAYEQYF
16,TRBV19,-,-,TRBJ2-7,TGTGCCAGTAGCCCCCGCGGGACGGCTGGGCAATACGAGCAGTACTTC,CASSPRGTAGQYEQYF
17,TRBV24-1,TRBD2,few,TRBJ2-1,TGTGCCACCAGTGATTTGCGACTAGCGGGGGGCGCCAATGAGCAGTTCTTC,CATSDLRLAGGANEQFF
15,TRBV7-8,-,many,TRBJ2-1,TGTGCCAGTAGATCGAGAGGTAGCTCCTACAATGAGCAGTTCTTC,CASRSRGSSYNEQFF
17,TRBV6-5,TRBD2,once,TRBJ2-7,TGTGCCAGCACCCGCAGGGCTCTAGCGGGAGTACCCTCCGAGCAGTACTTC,CASTRRALAGVPSEQYF
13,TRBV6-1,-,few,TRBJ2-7,TGTGCCAGCTCGCGGGGAAAGAACTACGAGCAGTACTTC,CASSRGKNYEQYF
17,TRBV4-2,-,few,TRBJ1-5,TGTGCCAGCAGCCAAGTTGGGTGGGGGTCGTCGCATCAGCCCCAGCATTTT,CASSQVGWGSSHQPQHF
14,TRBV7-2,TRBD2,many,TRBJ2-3,TGTGCCAGCAGCCTTAGCGGGGGGGCAGATACGCAGTATTTT,CASSLSGGADTQYF
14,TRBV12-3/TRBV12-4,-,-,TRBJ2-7,TGTGCCAGCAGTTTGCAGGGGAGGACCTACGAGCAGTACTTC,CASSLQGRTYEQYF
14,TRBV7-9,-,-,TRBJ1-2,TGTGCCAGCAGCGTAGGGGTCCCGGGCTATGGCTACACCTTC,CASSVGVPGYGYTF
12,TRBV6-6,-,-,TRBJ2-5,TGTGCCAGCAGCATAGACTGGGAGACCCAGTACTTC,CASSIDWETQYF
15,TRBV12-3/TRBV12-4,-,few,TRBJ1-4,TGTGCCAGCAGTGCCGCCCGAGGCTTACGTGAAAAACTGTTTTTT,CASSAARGLREKLFF